The sequence of this T cell receptor beta chain was determined in a study of blood T cell repertoires in COVID-19. Study-wide context: Acute and convalescent COVID-19 samples came from the United States, Italy and Spain. Sample material is recorded as cDNA or gDNA derived from T cells, B-cell-depleted T cells, or PBMCs.

Germline CDR1 and CDR2: DFQATT and SNEGSKA (reference sequence). Trimming cost V 7 bases and J 16 bases, with 14 bases left between them. CDR3 length equals 10 residues. Study processing details: Nucleated cell number was recorded as an estimate derived from reference gene primer amplification. Some clones are missing from TCRdb's copy, which holds only in-frame ones; the method was immunoSEQ multiplex PCR. Clonal size and the V and J genes are those of that table, whereas D and trimming came from the DNA. Of about 280,000 clones in the sample, approximately 83% were seen once. The sample consisted of peripheral blood. The receptor was isolated from a woman in her seventies with acute or convalescent COVID-19. The chain is built from TRBV20-1 and TRBJ1-6, with no clear D. The CDR3, as DNA: TGCAGTGGGCATGGCGGAGAGCTCCACTTT. It yields the protein CSGHGGELHF.